This T cell receptor beta chain was sequenced for a study of blood T cell repertoires in COVID-19. The CDR3 length is 15 residues. V lost 4 bases and J lost 1; bases outside the gene matches: 5. Germline CDR1 and CDR2: SGHRS and YFSETQ. The protocol was immunoSEQ multiplex PCR, while the TCRdb copy is restricted to in-frame clones and leaves out a portion. The sample includes 110,000 to 150,000 clones, more than 75% of them seen just once. Input material: peripheral blood. This TCR derives from a man aged 60-69 years with acute or convalescent COVID-19. The rearrangement links TRBV5-1 to TRBJ2-5, with 9 bases lining up with TRBD1. CDR3 coding DNA: TGCGCCAGCAGCCTAGGACAGGGGCCCCAAGAGACCCAGTACTTC. Translating gives CASSLGQGPQETQYF.